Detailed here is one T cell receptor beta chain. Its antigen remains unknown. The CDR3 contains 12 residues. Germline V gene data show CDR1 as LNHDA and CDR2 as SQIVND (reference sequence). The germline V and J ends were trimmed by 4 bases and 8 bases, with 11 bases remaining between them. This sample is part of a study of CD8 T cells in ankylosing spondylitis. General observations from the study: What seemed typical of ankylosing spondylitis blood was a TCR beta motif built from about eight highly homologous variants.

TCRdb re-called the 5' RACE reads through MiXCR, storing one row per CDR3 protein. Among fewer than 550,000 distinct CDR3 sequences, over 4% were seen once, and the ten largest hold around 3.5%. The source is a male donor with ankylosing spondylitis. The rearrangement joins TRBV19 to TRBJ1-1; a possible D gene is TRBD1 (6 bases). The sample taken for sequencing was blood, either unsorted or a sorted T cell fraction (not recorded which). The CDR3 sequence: CASSKGQFEAFF. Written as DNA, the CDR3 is TGTGCCAGTAGTAAAGGACAGTTCGAAGCTTTCTTT.